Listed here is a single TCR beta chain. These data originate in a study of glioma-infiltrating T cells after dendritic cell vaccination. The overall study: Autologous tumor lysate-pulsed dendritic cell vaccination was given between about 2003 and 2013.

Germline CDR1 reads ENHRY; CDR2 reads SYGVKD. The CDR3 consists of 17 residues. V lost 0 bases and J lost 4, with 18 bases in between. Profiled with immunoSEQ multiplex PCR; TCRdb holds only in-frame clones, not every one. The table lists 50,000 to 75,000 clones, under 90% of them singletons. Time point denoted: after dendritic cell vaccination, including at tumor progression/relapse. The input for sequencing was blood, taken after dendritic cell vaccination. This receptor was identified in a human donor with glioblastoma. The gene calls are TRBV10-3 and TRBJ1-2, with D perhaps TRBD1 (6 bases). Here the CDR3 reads CAISESSPSGTRYGYTF. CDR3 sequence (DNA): TGTGCCATCAGTGAGTCGTCCCCATCGGGGACACGCTATGGCTACACCTTC.